This entry describes one T cell receptor (beta chain). Its antigen is not identified. This record belongs to a study of T cells after yellow fever vaccination. Notes on the study in general: Clones from primary vaccination mostly reappeared after the booster (96% CD4, just over 85% CD8). Abundant contaminating clonotypes from the bulk population could appear in FACS-sorted repertoires.

This CDR3 has 16 residues. CDR1 and CDR2 from the germline V gene are SGHRS and YFSETQ. Trimming left V 0 bases short and J 0 bases short, with 10 bases between. One entry per CDR3 protein, called by TCRdb with MiXCR from the 5' RACE reads. This table has approximately 340,000 distinct CDR3 sequences, about 8.7% appearing once. The sample in question was PBMCs, obtained on the day of the first yellow fever vaccination. This clonotype was obtained from a man younger than 35 who received the YFV17D yellow fever vaccine. This chain links TRBV5-1 with TRBJ1-3; D is unclear. The CDR3 sequence: CASSLVPGGSGNTIYF. CDR3 DNA: TGCGCCAGCAGCTTGGTTCCGGGAGGCTCTGGAAACACCATATATTTT.